Following are 29 T cell receptor beta chains from one sample sequenced in a study of cytotoxic CD8 clonotypes in ibrutinib-treated CLL. Clones were sequenced by immunoSEQ multiplex PCR, and TCRdb holds only the in-frame ones, with some missing. The data show some 200,000 clones, with approximately 79% seen just once and approximately 10% held by the top ten. Here the sequenced sample was PBMCs, taken after 12 months of ibrutinib treatment. The receptor source for this set is a human donor with chronic lymphocytic leukemia.

The rearrangement joins TRBV6-5 to TRBJ1-6, with a tentative D call TRBD1 (5 bases). The germline V gene has CDR1 MNHEY and CDR2 SVGAGI. The CDR3 runs to 16 residues. Trimming took 1 base from V and 6 from J, leaving 13 bases between them. CDR3 amino acids: CASSYWAGLRNSPLHF. CDR3 sequence (DNA): TGTGCCAGCAGTTACTGGGCAGGGTTGCGTAATTCACCCCTCCACTTT.

The chain is built from TRBV5-1 and TRBJ1-1, with D uncertain. The germline V gene has CDR1 SGHRS and CDR2 YFSETQ. CDR3 length: 13 amino acids. Between the trimmed V and J ends, which lost 1 base and 0 bases, there was a span of 4 bases. The CDR3 bases are TGCGCCAGCAGCTTGCCGTTGAACACTGAAGCTTTCTTT. It yields the protein CASSLPLNTEAFF.

This clone has just one count. The chain has TRBV19 and TRBJ1-5, with TRBD1 matching 7 bases. CDR1 is LNHDA and CDR2 is SQIVND in the germline V gene (reference sequence). The CDR3 covers 14 residues. The junction had 9 bases not matched to a gene; V was cut back by 10 bases and J by 3 bases. The CDR3 DNA follows: TGTGCCACCCAGACAGGGAACGACAATCAGCCCCAGCATTTT. Its translation: CATQTGNDNQPQHF.

The chain joins TRBV6-1 to TRBJ2-2, with D possibly being TRBD1 (7 bases). Deletions cut 9 bases from V and 7 bases from J, with 15 bases between. The CDR3 is 13 residues long. Germline assignment: CDR1 MNHNS and CDR2 SASEGT. The CDR3 sequence is CASNIQGGGELFF. CDR3 bases: TGTGCCAGTAACATCCAGGGGGGCGGGGAGCTGTTTTTT.

This chain joins TRBV7-2 and TRBJ2-5; D is unclear. V lost 1 base and J lost 2, with 5 bases in between. The germline V gene encodes CDR1 SGHTA and CDR2 FQGNSA. The CDR3 extends over 13 amino acids. The CDR3 here is CASSLGRQETQYF. The DNA of the CDR3 is TGTGCCAGCAGCTTAGGGCGGCAAGAGACCCAGTACTTC.

This clone was recorded only once. This chain connects TRBV28 to TRBJ2-7; D is ambiguous. The CDR3 length is 14 residues. Germline CDR1 is MDHEN and CDR2 is SYDVKM. Trimming left V 5 bases short and J 0 bases short, with 11 bases between. DNA for the CDR3: TGTGCCAGCAGTCCCGGTCACTTCTCCTACGAGCAGTACTTC. As protein: CASSPGHFSYEQYF.

The rearrangement uses TRBV5-1 and TRBJ2-2; TRBD1 matches 10 bases. CDR1 SGHRS and CDR2 YFSETQ come from the germline V gene. This CDR3 is 15 amino acids long. Trimming at V came to 4 bases and at J to 5 bases, leaving 5 bases not matched to a gene. CDR3: CASSRQGATTGELFF. The CDR3 nucleotides read TGCGCCAGCAGCCGACAGGGGGCGACGACCGGGGAGCTGTTTTTT.

This rearrangement joins TRBV6-6 to TRBJ1-5, with a weak D call TRBD1 (5 bases). Trimming took off 7 bases at V and 7 bases at J, with 17 bases between the two ends. This CDR3 is built from 14 residues. The V gene's germline CDR1 is MNHNY and CDR2 SVGAGI (reference sequence). CDR3 in DNA: TGTGCCAGCACCCTAGGGGCCATAAACCAGCCCCAGCATTTT. It is translated as CASTLGAINQPQHF.

The genes are TRBV27 and TRBJ2-7; a possible D gene is TRBD2 (6 bases). This CDR3 comprises 17 residues. Germline assignment: CDR1 MNHEY and CDR2 SMNVEV (reference sequence). The V end lost 4 bases, the J end lost 4 bases, and 23 bases lay between the germline ends. Written as DNA, the CDR3 is TGTGCCAGCAGTTCACTGGGAGGCCCCGGTGTTGGATACGAGCAGTACTTC. Residues: CASSSLGGPGVGYEQYF.

The chain has TRBV10-3 and TRBJ2-1; D gene ambiguous. Germline CDR1 is ENHRY and CDR2 is SYGVKD. V lost 6 bases and J lost 3, with 12 bases in between. The CDR3 runs to 14 residues. The CDR3 here is CAIRALQGYNEQFF. The CDR3 nucleotides are TGTGCCATCAGAGCGCTTCAAGGCTACAATGAGCAGTTCTTC.

The rearrangement links TRBV10-1 to TRBJ2-2; possibly TRBD1 for D (7 bases). The V gene's germline CDR1 is WNHNN and CDR2 SYGVQD (reference sequence). The CDR3 covers 16 residues. Trimming stripped 10 bases from V and 6 bases from J, with 24 bases between. In DNA, the CDR3 is TGCGCCACCTCAGGGGGTAGCGGAGGTTTCGCCGGGGAGCTGTTTTTT. Translation: CATSGGSGGFAGELFF.

V is TRBV4-2 and J is TRBJ2-3; 11 bases agree with TRBD2. The CDR3 contains 17 residues. The ends lost 4 bases at V and 4 bases at J; junction bases unmatched: 10. Germline CDR1 reads LGHNA; CDR2 reads YNFKEQ. The CDR3, as DNA: TGTGCCAGCAGCCCCCGTAGCGGGGGGGCCGTCGCAGATACGCAGTATTTT. Its translation: CASSPRSGGAVADTQYF.

This clone was counted between two and nine times. The chain joins TRBV6-1 to TRBJ1-6, with TRBD1 as a possible D gene (5 bases). CDR1 MNHNS and CDR2 SASEGT come from the germline V gene. V lost 6 bases and J 8 bases, leaving 17 bases between the germline ends. The CDR3 has 15 amino acids. The DNA of the CDR3 is TGTGCCAGCAGGATTCCGGGACTGAGAGATTCACCCCTCCACTTT. This translates into CASRIPGLRDSPLHF.

The genes are TRBV9 and TRBJ2-2; possible D gene TRBD1, 5 bases. The CDR3 extends over 15 amino acids. Per the germline V gene, CDR1 is SGDLS and CDR2 is YYNGEE. The ends were cut back, 1 base at V and 1 base at J, with 8 bases in the middle. The chain's CDR3 is CASSVQGLNTGELFF. CDR3 sequence (DNA): TGTGCCAGCAGCGTACAGGGTTTGAACACCGGGGAGCTGTTTTTT.

The V call is TRBV4-1, the J call TRBJ2-5; D uncertain. Between the trimmed V and J ends, which lost 4 bases and 4 bases, there was a span of 25 bases. Germline CDR1 and CDR2: MGHRA and YSYEKL. The CDR3 sequence is 18 residues long. The chain's CDR3 is CASSPPGTVGSGRETQYF. Written as DNA, the CDR3 is TGCGCCAGCAGCCCCCCGGGTACAGTTGGTTCAGGCAGAGAGACCCAGTACTTC.

This clone came up many times. J is TRBJ2-2 and V is TRBV27; 7 positions match TRBD2. Germline V CDR1 and CDR2: MNHEY, SMNVEV (reference sequence). J was trimmed by 4 bases and V by 3 bases; bases with no gene match: 11. The CDR3 extends over 17 amino acids. Here the CDR3 DNA reads TGTGCCAGCAGTTTCCAACTAGCGCACGCGAGCACCGGGGAGCTGTTTTTT. It translates to CASSFQLAHASTGELFF.

This clone was observed a handful of times. This sequence joins TRBV6-5 and TRBJ1-2, with D perhaps TRBD1 (5 bases). CDR1 is MNHEY, CDR2 SVGAGI, per germline. CDR3 length equals 15 residues. Trimming removed 5 bases from V and 7 bases from J, with 20 bases in between. CDR3 nucleotides: TGTGCCAGCAGTCATCCAGGGACCGACTCGTTTGGCTACACCTTC. This codes for CASSHPGTDSFGYTF.

The chain is built from TRBV13 and TRBJ2-3, with 7 positions matching TRBD1. V was pared by 4 bases and J by 2 bases, with 6 bases of the junction left unmatched. The CDR3 is made up of 15 amino acids. Germline loops: CDR1 PRHDT, CDR2 FYEKMQ (reference sequence). This chain's CDR3 is CASSSNDRDTDTQYF. The CDR3 DNA sequence: TGTGCCAGCAGCTCAAACGACAGGGACACAGATACGCAGTATTTT.

This clone came up a few times. V is TRBV4-1 and J is TRBJ1-2; no firm D call. Between the trimmed V and J ends, which lost 4 bases and 4 bases, there was a span of 10 bases. CDR1 and CDR2 (germline): MGHRA, YSYEKL. This CDR3 is 13 amino acids long. The CDR3: CASSPPLPYGYTF. CDR3 nucleotides: TGCGCCAGCAGCCCGCCGCTTCCCTATGGCTACACCTTC.

The table lists this clone with a count of one. The chain employs TRBV19 and TRBJ2-7, with TRBD1 identical over 7 bases. Trimming took 3 bases from V and 2 from J; bases not matched to a gene: 7. Germline V gene sequence: CDR1 LNHDA, CDR2 SQIVND (reference sequence). The CDR3 spans 15 residues. The CDR3 region is CASSIWRQGAYEQYF. CDR3 bases: TGTGCCAGTAGTATTTGGCGGCAGGGGGCCTACGAGCAGTACTTC.

This chain links TRBV7-2 with TRBJ1-5, with TRBD1 as a possible D gene (5 bases). V was pared by 4 bases and J by 11 bases, with 12 bases between. CDR1 is SGHTA and CDR2 is FQGNSA in the germline V gene. This CDR3 has 12 amino acids. The CDR3 DNA reads TGTGCCAGCAGCTCGCAGGGCAGGACCCAGCATTTT. Translated: CASSSQGRTQHF. Combining the CDR3 with reference TRBV7-2 and TRBJ1-5 gives the whole variable domain GAGVSQSPSNKVTEKGKDVELRCDPISGHTALYWYRQSLGQGLEFLIYFQGNSAPDKSGLPSDRFSAERTGGSVSTLTIQRTQQEDSAVYLCASSSQGRTQHFGDGTRLSIL.

V is TRBV2 and J is TRBJ1-5, with D possibly matching TRBD1 (5 bases). The germline CDR1 and CDR2 sequences are SNHLY and FYNNEI. The CDR3 extends over 15 amino acids. V lost 4 bases, J lost 6 bases, and 16 bases lay in between. CDR3 sequence reads: CASSGGQNGGQPQHF. The CDR3 DNA reads TGTGCCAGCAGTGGTGGGCAGAATGGGGGTCAGCCCCAGCATTTT.

The chain employs TRBV25-1 and TRBJ2-7, with D possibly matching TRBD1 (7 bases). Germline V gene lookup returns CDR1 MGHDK and CDR2 SYGVNS. The CDR3 totals 14 residues. V was pared by 6 bases and J by 3 bases, with 15 bases between. The CDR3 sequence is CASSRGTDVYEQYF. CDR3 DNA sequence: TGTGCCAGCAGCCGGGGGACAGATGTCTACGAGCAGTACTTC.

The chain is built from TRBV7-6 and TRBJ2-2; tentative D call: TRBD2 (5 bases). CDR1 and CDR2 from the germline V gene are SGHVS and FNYEAQ. This CDR3 spans 19 amino acids. V lost 2 bases, J lost 0 bases, and 19 bases lay in between. The CDR3 bases are TGTGCCAGCAGCTTATTAGCGCCCCAGCGCTTCGCGAACACCGGGGAGCTGTTTTTT. The encoded protein is CASSLLAPQRFANTGELFF.

The V and J genes are TRBV18 and TRBJ1-1; D uncertain. Germline V gene lookup returns CDR1 KGHSH and CDR2 LQKENI. The CDR3 covers 16 residues. V was cut by 3 bases and J by 0 bases, with 14 bases left in between. The CDR3 sequence is CASSPTQIDMNTEAFF. The DNA for the CDR3 is TGTGCCAGCTCACCGACCCAAATAGACATGAACACTGAAGCTTTCTTT.

The rearrangement links TRBV6-1 to TRBJ2-1; 9 positions match TRBD2. Germline CDR1 and CDR2: MNHNS and SASEGT. V was clipped by 4 bases and J by 10 bases; unmatched bases: 5. The CDR3 contains 13 residues. The CDR3 coding sequence is TGTGCCAGCAGTGGGCTAGCGGGAAGCGAGCAGTTCTTC. It is translated as CASSGLAGSEQFF.

CDR3 amino acids: CASSYSGSQGVEQYF. In DNA form, the CDR3 reads TGTGCCAGCAGTTACTCCGGGTCACAGGGCGTAGAGCAGTACTTC. V gene TRBV6-5 combines with J gene TRBJ2-7, with D possibly matching TRBD1 (6 bases). The CDR3 loop spans 15 amino acids. Germline V gene lookup returns CDR1 MNHEY and CDR2 SVGAGI. Trimming removed 0 bases from V and 7 bases from J, with 16 bases in between.

The chain carries TRBV5-6 and TRBJ2-7, with D perhaps given as TRBD1 or TRBD2 (5 bases each). In germline, CDR1 is SGHDT, CDR2 YYEEEE. Trimming removed 0 bases from V and 0 bases from J, with 16 bases in between. This CDR3 has 17 amino acids. This chain's CDR3 is CASSLDYGTPSSYEQYF. The CDR3 DNA reads as TGTGCCAGCAGCTTGGACTACGGGACGCCCAGCTCCTACGAGCAGTACTTC.

V usage is TRBV11-3 and J usage is TRBJ2-1, with 9 bases lining up with TRBD2. This CDR3 has 18 residues. The V segment lost 1 base and the J segment 2 bases; nucleotides outside the gene matches: 9. In germline, CDR1 is SGHNT, CDR2 YENEEA. The CDR3 nucleotides read TGTGCCAGCAGCTTAGGCCTGGTGGCGGGAGGGACCTACAATGAGCAGTTCTTC. Translated, it gives CASSLGLVAGGTYNEQFF.